This TCR beta chain emerged from a study of beta chain features in type 1 diabetes. Study conclusions and caveats: For type 1 diabetes patients, VDJ junctions showed fewer insertions and more deletions. Shorter TCRB CDR3s, moderately but significantly so, were found in Type 1 diabetes patients in all four CD4+ subsets.

Since all of the isolated RNA was reverse transcribed, expressed TCRB transcripts were what got sequenced. Clones were read by immunoSEQ multiplex PCR, and TCRdb kept only the in-frame ones, dropping some. The sample lists 250,000 to 350,000 clones, approximately 16% occurring once. The J segment lost 2 bases and the V segment lost 5 bases, leaving 3 bases of the junction unmatched. Germline V gives CDR1 MGHDK, CDR2 SYGVNS. CDR3 length: 15 amino acids. Of note for this clone: Its specificity is unknown.

V usage is TRBV25-1 and J usage is TRBJ2-1; 10 bases are shared with TRBD1. Sequencing was performed on naive CD4+ T cells from blood. This clonotype originated in a man between 18 and 35 years old with type 1 diabetes. CDR3 sequence (DNA): TGTGCCAGCAGTAGAGGACAGGGGGCCTACAATGAGCAGTTCTTC. Translation gives CASSRGQGAYNEQFF.